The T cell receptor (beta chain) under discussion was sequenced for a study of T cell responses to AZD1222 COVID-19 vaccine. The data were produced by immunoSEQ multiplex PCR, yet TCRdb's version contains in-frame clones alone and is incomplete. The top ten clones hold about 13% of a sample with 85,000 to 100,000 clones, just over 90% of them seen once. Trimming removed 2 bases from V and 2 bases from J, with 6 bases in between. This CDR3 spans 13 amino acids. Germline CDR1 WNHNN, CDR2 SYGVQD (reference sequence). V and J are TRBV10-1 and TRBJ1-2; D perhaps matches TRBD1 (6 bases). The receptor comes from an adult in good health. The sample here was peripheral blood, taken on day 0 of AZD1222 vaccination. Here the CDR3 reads CASSEGQNYGYTF. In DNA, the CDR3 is TGCGCCAGCAGTGAGGGACAGAACTATGGCTACACCTTC.